The rows below give T cell receptor beta chains drawn from one sample of a study of lymphopenia after photon versus proton radiotherapy. Clones were read by immunoSEQ multiplex PCR, and TCRdb kept only the in-frame ones, dropping some. The sample records tens of thousands of clones, approximately 90% being singletons. The sequencing here drew on peripheral blood, taken from a patient treated with photon-based radiotherapy. These receptors were obtained from a man aged 55 to 70 with cholangiocarcinoma. The conserved cysteine and the conserved F or W are not part of the CDR3 here.

>14|TRBV7-6
ASSPRASGAYNEQF
>11|TRBV28
ASRKGQGYEQY
>16|TRBV5-1
ASSPPRSGRSNTGELF
>13|TRBV7-3
ASSLGSGGHNEQF
>12|TRBV6-6
ASSPIGGASEQY
>17|TRBV28
ASSSYRALAGTGVFEQY
>12|TRBV19
ASSMNYLTDTQY
>11|TRBV7-2
ASSLIGINEQF
>10|TRBV7-2
ASSPIPNEQF
>10|TRBV10-3
ATETVQETQY
>11|TRBV5-4
ASSTPPRDEQY
>10|TRBV28
ASMGMNTEAF
>13|TRBV5-4
ASSLAGGVAGELF
>11|TRBV29-1
SVEKGQSGELF
>11|TRBV19
ASSIDFISEQY
>9|TRBV6-5
ASSYRYEQY
>10|TRBV5-6
ASRGDGDEQY
>11|TRBV2
ASSVRVNTEAF
>12|TRBV6-5
ASRATSGSFEQF
>14|TRBV7-9
ASSFYGPGGNQPQH
>15|TRBV21-1
ASIGCSSSGVYNEQF
>14|TRBV5-1
ASSAADSGGPYEQY
>12|TRBV18
ASSPGQGDQPQH
>12|TRBV4-1
ASSQDYRNTEAF
>13|TRBV5-6
ASSLVVGSYNEQF
>15|TRBV7-8
ASSLGQGGSGDQPQH
>13|TRBV19
ASSLRGIGNQPQH
>15|TRBV9
ASSVGVGTGTGNTIY
>15|TRBV7-2
ASSLDPGTGGEDEQY
>15|TRBV18
ASSPGISGSSTGELF
>15|TRBV14
ASSQDIWGGRRNTIY
>12|TRBV7-9
ASSANAGANVLT
>13|TRBV7-2
ASSLRGAGSYEQY
>11|TRBV6-5
ASSYSGSGELF
>11|TRBV6-1
ASGFGFQETQY
>13|TRBV2
ASRRTGSFEETQY
>15|TRBV4-1
ASSQDAGLSSYNEQF
>14|TRBV28
ASSPALSYSNQPQH
>11|TRBV2
ASSERASGELF
>13|TRBV7-2
ASSLRTTDQETQY
>14|TRBV27
ASSSRLAGNTGELF
>14|TRBV5-4
ASSPGTGRSADTQY
>13|TRBV7-3
ASSPGTVSQETQY
>13|TRBV11-3
ASSNNRGPNTEAF
>13|TRBV7-9
ASSPGGGSYNEQF
>14|TRBV19
ASSEAGHRSGNTIY
>12|TRBV5-4
ASSFGTGAETQY
>11|TRBV9
ASSVSGAGEQY
>11|TRBV7-6
ASSFGRMAEQF
>14|TRBV7-2
ASSLAGLVMVNEQF
>12|TRBV7-2
ASSRAGASYEQY
>13|TRBV10-3
AISELTSEAGELF
>11|TRBV7-8
ASSTRDRGYFL
>12|TRBV19
ASSLQGLSHEQF